This TCR beta chain emerged from a study of blood T cell repertoires in COVID-19. On the study more broadly: From the United States, Italy and Spain came samples of acute and convalescent COVID-19. T cells, B-cell-depleted T cells, or PBMCs provided the cDNA or gDNA that served as material.

Authors' methods: The authors estimated nucleated cell counts from reference gene primer amplification. Using immunoSEQ multiplex PCR, the repertoire was profiled, and TCRdb retains in-frame clones only, with some absent. The DNA was the basis for D and trimming; V, J and clone size are from that table. The profile shows approximately 42,000 clones, around three quarters of them singletons. CDR3 length: 15 amino acids. With 1 base removed from V and 5 bases from J, the gap between germline ends came to 14 bases. Germline values: CDR1 SGHTA, CDR2 FQGNSA. What was sequenced was peripheral blood. The receptor was derived from an elderly man with acute or convalescent COVID-19. The chain uses TRBV7-2 and TRBJ2-5, with a weak D call TRBD1 (5 bases). This CDR3 reads CASSLVLRSGETQYF. In DNA form, the CDR3 reads TGTGCCAGCAGCTTAGTATTACGATCAGGGGAGACCCAGTACTTC.